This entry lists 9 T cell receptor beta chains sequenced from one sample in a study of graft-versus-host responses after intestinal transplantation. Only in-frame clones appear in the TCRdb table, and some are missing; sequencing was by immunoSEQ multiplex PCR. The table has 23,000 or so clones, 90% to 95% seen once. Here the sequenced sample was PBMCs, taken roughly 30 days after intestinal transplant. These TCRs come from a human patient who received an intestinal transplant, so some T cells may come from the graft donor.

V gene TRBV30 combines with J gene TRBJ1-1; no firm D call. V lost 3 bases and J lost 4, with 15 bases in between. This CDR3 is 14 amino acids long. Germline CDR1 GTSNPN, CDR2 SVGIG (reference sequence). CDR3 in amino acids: CAWRGTSRSTEAFF. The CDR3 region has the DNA TGTGCCTGGAGAGGTACCAGCCGCAGCACTGAAGCTTTCTTT. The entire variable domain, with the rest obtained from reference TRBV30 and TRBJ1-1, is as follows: SQTIHQWPATLVQPVGSPLSLECTVEGTSNPNLYWYRQAAGRGLQLLFYSVGIGQISSEVPQNLSASRPQDRQFILSSKKLLLSDSGFYLCAWRGTSRSTEAFFGQGTRLTVV.

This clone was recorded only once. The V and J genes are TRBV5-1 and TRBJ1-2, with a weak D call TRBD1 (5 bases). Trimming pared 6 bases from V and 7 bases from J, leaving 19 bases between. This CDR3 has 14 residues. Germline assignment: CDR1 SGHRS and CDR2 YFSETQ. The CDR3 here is CASKSGTVQSGYTF. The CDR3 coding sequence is TGCGCCAGCAAATCAGGGACGGTGCAGTCTGGCTACACCTTC.

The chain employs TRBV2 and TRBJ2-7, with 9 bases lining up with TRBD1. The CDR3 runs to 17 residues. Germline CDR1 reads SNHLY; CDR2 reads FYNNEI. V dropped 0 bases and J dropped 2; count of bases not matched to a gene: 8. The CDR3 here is CASSEALGGQGAYEQYF. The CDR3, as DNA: TGTGCCAGCAGTGAAGCGCTTGGGGGACAGGGCGCCTACGAGCAGTACTTC. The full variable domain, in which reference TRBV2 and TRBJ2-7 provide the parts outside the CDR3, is EPEVTQTPSHQVTQMGQEVILRCVPISNHLYFYWYRQILGQKVEFLVSFYNNEISEKSEIFDDQFSVERPDGSNFTLKIRSTKLEDSAMYFCASSEALGGQGAYEQYFGPGTRLTVT.

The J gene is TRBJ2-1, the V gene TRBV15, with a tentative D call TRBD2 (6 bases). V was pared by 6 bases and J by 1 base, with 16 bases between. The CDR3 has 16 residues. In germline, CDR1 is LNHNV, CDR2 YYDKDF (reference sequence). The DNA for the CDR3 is TGTGCCACCAGTAGGACGGGAGTTAAATCCTACAATGAGCAGTTCTTC. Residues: CATSRTGVKSYNEQFF.

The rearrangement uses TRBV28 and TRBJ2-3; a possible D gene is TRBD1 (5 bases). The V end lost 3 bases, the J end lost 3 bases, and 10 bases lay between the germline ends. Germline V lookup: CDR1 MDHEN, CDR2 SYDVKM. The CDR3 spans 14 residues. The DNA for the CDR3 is TGTGCCAGCAGTTTGGACACCCCTACAGATACGCAGTATTTT. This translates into CASSLDTPTDTQYF. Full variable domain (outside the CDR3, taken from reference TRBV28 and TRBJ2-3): DVKVTQSSRYLVKRTGEKVFLECVQDMDHENMFWYRQDPGLGLRLIYFSYDVKMKEKGDIPEGYSVSREKKERFSLILESASTNQTSMYLCASSLDTPTDTQYFGPGTRLTVL.

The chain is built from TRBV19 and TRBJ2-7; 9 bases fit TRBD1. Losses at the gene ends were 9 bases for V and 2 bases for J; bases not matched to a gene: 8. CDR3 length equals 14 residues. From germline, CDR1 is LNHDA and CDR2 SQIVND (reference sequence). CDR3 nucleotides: TGTGCCAGCTCCACGGGACAGGGCCCCTACGAGCAGTACTTC. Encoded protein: CASSTGQGPYEQYF.

The CDR3: CASSLGDSLEGYTF. CDR3 sequence (DNA): TGTGCCAGCTCACTAGGGGACAGCCTGGAGGGCTACACCTTC. The chain combines TRBV18 with TRBJ1-2, with 7 bases aligning to TRBD1. Germline V gene lookup returns CDR1 KGHSH and CDR2 LQKENI. The CDR3 contains 14 residues. With V trimmed by 4 bases and J by 8 bases, 10 bases remained unmatched.

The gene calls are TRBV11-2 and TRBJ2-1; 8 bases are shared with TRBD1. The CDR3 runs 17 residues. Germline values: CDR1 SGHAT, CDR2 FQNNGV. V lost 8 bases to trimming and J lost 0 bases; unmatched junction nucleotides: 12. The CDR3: CASLDRDSLSSYNEQFF. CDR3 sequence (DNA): TGTGCCAGCCTGGACAGGGATAGTTTAAGCTCCTACAATGAGCAGTTCTTC.

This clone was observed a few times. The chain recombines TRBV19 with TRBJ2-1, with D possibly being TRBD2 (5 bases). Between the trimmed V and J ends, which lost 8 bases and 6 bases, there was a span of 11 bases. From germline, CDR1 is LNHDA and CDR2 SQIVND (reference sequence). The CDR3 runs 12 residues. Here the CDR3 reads CASQLGSNEQFF. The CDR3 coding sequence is TGTGCCAGTCAACTAGGTTCCAATGAGCAGTTCTTC.